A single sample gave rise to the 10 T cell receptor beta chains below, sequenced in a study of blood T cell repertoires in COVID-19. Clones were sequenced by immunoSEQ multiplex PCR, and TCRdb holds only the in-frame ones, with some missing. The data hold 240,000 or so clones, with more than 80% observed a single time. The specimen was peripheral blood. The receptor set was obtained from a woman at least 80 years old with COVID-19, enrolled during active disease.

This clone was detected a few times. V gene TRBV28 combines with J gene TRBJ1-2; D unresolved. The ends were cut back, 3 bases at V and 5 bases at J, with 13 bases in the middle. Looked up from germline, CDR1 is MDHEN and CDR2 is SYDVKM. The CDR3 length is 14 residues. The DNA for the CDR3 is TGTGCCAGCAGTTTTGCACCCTCCGGTTATGGCTACACCTTC. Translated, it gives CASSFAPSGYGYTF.

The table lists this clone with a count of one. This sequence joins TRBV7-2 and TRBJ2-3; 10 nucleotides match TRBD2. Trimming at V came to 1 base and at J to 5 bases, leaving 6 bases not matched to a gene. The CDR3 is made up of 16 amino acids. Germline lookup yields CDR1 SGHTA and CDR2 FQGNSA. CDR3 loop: CASSLGPSGRVDTQYF. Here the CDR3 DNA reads TGTGCCAGCAGCTTAGGTCCTAGCGGGAGAGTAGATACGCAGTATTTT.

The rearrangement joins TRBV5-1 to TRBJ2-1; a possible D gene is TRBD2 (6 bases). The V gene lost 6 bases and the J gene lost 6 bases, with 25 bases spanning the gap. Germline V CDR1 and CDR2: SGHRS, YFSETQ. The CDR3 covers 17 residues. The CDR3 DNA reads TGCGCCAGCACCCCCCATCCAACTAGCAAGGTGGGCAATGAGCAGTTCTTC. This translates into CASTPHPTSKVGNEQFF.

CDR3 in amino acids: CASSPPGRQGYEQYF. The CDR3 DNA reads TGTGCCAGCTCACCACCGGGCCGGCAGGGGTACGAGCAGTACTTC. The chain combines TRBV18 with TRBJ2-7, with D perhaps matching TRBD1 (6 bases). CDR3 length: 15 residues. The V gene lost 0 bases and the J gene lost 4 bases, with 13 bases spanning the gap. Looked up from germline, CDR1 is KGHSH and CDR2 is LQKENI.

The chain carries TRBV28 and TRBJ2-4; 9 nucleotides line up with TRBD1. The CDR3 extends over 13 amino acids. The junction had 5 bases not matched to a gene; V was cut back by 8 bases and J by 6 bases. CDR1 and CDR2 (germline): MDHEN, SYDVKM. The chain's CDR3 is CASAGQGRNIQYF. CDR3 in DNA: TGTGCCAGCGCCGGACAGGGGAGAAACATTCAGTACTTC.

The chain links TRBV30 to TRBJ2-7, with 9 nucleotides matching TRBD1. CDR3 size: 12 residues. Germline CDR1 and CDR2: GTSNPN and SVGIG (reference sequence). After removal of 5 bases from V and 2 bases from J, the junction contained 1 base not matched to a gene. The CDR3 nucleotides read TGTGCCTGGGGACAGGGGCCCTACGAGCAGTACTTC. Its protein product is CAWGQGPYEQYF.

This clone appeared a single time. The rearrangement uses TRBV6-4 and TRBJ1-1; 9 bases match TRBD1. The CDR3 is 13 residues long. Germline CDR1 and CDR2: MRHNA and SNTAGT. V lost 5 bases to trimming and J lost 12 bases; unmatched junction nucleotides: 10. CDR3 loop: CASSPTAGTGPFF. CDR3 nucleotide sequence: TGTGCCAGCAGTCCCACAGCCGGGACAGGGCCTTTCTTT.

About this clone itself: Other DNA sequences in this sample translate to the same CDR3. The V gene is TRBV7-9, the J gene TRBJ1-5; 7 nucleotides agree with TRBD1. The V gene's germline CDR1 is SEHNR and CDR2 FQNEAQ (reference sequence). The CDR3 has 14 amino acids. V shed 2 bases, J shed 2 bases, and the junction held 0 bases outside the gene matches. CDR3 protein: CASSLQGGNQPQHF. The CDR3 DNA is TGTGCCAGCAGCTTACAGGGGGGCAATCAGCCCCAGCATTTT.

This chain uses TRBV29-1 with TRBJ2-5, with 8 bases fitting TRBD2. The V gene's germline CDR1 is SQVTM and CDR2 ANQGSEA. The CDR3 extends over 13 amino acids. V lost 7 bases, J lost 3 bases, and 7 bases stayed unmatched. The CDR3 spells CSATSGAEETQYF. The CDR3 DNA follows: TGCAGCGCAACTAGCGGAGCAGAAGAGACCCAGTACTTC.

CDR3 bases: TGCGCCAGCAGCTTACAGGGTAGCAACTATGGCTACACCTTC. Its protein product is CASSLQGSNYGYTF. This sequence joins TRBV5-1 and TRBJ1-2; perhaps TRBD1 as D (6 bases). CDR3 length: 14 amino acids. The V gene lost 2 bases and the J gene lost 2 bases, with 10 bases spanning the gap. The germline CDR1 and CDR2 sequences are SGHRS and YFSETQ.